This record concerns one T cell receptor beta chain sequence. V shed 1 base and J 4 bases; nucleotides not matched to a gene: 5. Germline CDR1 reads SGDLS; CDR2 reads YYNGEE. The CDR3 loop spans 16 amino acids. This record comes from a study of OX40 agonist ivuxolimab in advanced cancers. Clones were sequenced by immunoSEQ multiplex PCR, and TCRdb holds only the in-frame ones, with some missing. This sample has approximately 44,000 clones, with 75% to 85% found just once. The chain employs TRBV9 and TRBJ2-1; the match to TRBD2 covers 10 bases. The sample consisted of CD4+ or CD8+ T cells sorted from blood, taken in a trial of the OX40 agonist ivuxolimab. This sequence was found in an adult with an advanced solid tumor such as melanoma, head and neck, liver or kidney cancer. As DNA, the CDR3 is TGTGCCAGCAGCGTACGGGGACTAGCGAGTTACAATGAGCAGTTCTTC. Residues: CASSVRGLASYNEQFF.